Below are 21 T cell receptor beta chains sequenced from a single sample in a study of blood T cell repertoires in COVID-19. Sequencing was performed with immunoSEQ multiplex PCR; in TCRdb, only in-frame clones are kept and a portion is missing. This table has 150,000 to 200,000 clones, around 83% appearing once. Sequencing was carried out using peripheral blood. Source of these receptors: a human donor in a cohort sampled during active COVID-19.

In its sample, this clone was seen a few times. V and J are TRBV28 and TRBJ2-7, with D perhaps TRBD2 (5 bases). Germline V lookup: CDR1 MDHEN, CDR2 SYDVKM. The CDR3 extends over 16 amino acids. Trimming removed 4 bases at V and 5 bases at J, with 21 bases between. CDR3 protein: CASSSPQSGHMNEQYF. CDR3 bases: TGTGCCAGCAGTTCCCCCCAAAGCGGTCATATGAACGAGCAGTACTTC. The variable domain in full, completed from reference TRBV28 and TRBJ2-7, reads DVKVTQSSRYLVKRTGEKVFLECVQDMDHENMFWYRQDPGLGLRLIYFSYDVKMKEKGDIPEGYSVSREKKERFSLILESASTNQTSMYLCASSSPQSGHMNEQYFGPGTRLTVT.

The J gene is TRBJ1-6, the V gene TRBV9; 7 bases are a match to TRBD1. CDR3 length equals 16 residues. Germline-derived CDR1 and CDR2 are SGDLS and YYNGEE. V lost 3 bases, J lost 0 bases, and 3 bases stayed unmatched. This CDR3 is CASSEGDSSYNSPLHF. CDR3 sequence (DNA): TGTGCCAGCAGCGAGGGGGACAGCTCCTATAATTCACCCCTCCACTTT. Drawing the rest from reference TRBV9 and TRBJ1-6, the complete variable domain is DSGVTQTPKHLITATGQRVTLRCSPRSGDLSVYWYQQSLDQGLQFLIQYYNGEERAKGNILERFSAQQFPDLHSELNLSSLELGDSALYFCASSEGDSSYNSPLHFGNGTRLTVT.

The V and J genes are TRBV6-5 and TRBJ1-1; a weak D match, TRBD1 (6 bases). This CDR3 spans 13 amino acids. V was pared by 7 bases and J by 4 bases, with 13 bases between. CDR1 and CDR2 (germline): MNHEY, SVGAGI. The CDR3, as DNA: TGTGCCAGCATAGGGGGGGTTGTCACTGAAGCTTTCTTT. Residues: CASIGGVVTEAFF.

The gene calls are TRBV19 and TRBJ1-1; no clear D. The germline gives CDR1 LNHDA, CDR2 SQIVND (reference sequence). V was trimmed by 3 bases and J by 0 bases, leaving 14 bases between them. This CDR3 has 16 amino acids. The CDR3 sequence: CASSIGWAIMNTEAFF. CDR3 bases: TGTGCCAGTAGTATCGGTTGGGCGATTATGAACACTGAAGCTTTCTTT. The entire variable domain, with the rest obtained from reference TRBV19 and TRBJ1-1, is as follows: DGGITQSPKYLFRKEGQNVTLSCEQNLNHDAMYWYRQDPGQGLRLIYYSQIVNDFQKGDIAEGYSVSREKKESFPLTVTSAQKNPTAFYLCASSIGWAIMNTEAFFGQGTRLTVV.

This clone was seen once. The chain recombines TRBV5-1 with TRBJ1-2; 7 nucleotides line up with TRBD1. This CDR3 region has 14 residues. Germline CDR1 SGHRS, CDR2 YFSETQ. Unmatched junction bases numbered 8, after V lost 6 bases and J lost 3 bases. CDR3 DNA sequence: TGCGCCAGCAACCTAGGGGGCGCGGACTATGGCTACACCTTC. Its protein product is CASNLGGADYGYTF.

The chain uses TRBV6-5 and TRBJ1-2; weak D call: TRBD1 (6 bases). V was shortened by 4 bases and J by 4 bases, with 16 bases between the two germline ends. CDR3 length equals 15 residues. The germline gives CDR1 MNHEY, CDR2 SVGAGI. The CDR3 here is CASSLGGLGVYGYTF. CDR3 nucleotide sequence: TGTGCCAGCAGTTTGGGGGGGCTTGGCGTCTATGGCTACACCTTC.

This clone was picked up a small number of times. This rearrangement joins TRBV19 to TRBJ1-1, with TRBD1 identical over 7 bases. CDR1 and CDR2 (germline): LNHDA, SQIVND (reference sequence). V gave up 7 bases and J gave up 2 bases; unmatched junction bases: 13. The CDR3 totals 16 residues. CDR3 sequence: CASILRPGTANTEAFF. In DNA form, the CDR3 reads TGTGCCAGTATCCTACGCCCCGGGACAGCTAACACTGAAGCTTTCTTT.

This rearrangement joins TRBV4-3 to TRBJ1-6; no reliable D call. V lost 0 bases and J lost 4, with 10 bases in between. Germline values: CDR1 LGHNA, CDR2 YSLEER. The CDR3 is 16 amino acids. The CDR3 DNA is TGCGCCAGCAGCCAAGATGAGGGCCATTATAATTCACCCCTCCACTTT. The encoded protein is CASSQDEGHYNSPLHF.

V gene TRBV7-2 combines with J gene TRBJ2-1; 11 bases are a match to TRBD1. Unmatched junction bases numbered 13, after V lost 5 bases and J lost 10 bases. The germline CDR1 and CDR2 sequences are SGHTA and FQGNSA. The CDR3 covers 16 residues. The DNA for the CDR3 is TGTGCCAGCAGCCTGGGAGGACAGGGGGCTGTTGGGGAGCAGTTCTTC. Amino acids: CASSLGGQGAVGEQFF.

This chain connects TRBV6-5 to TRBJ2-1; 9 nucleotides agree with TRBD2. The germline CDR1 and CDR2 sequences are MNHEY and SVGAGI. The trim removed 0 bases at V and 9 bases at J, leaving 9 bases unmatched. The CDR3 length is 16 residues. The CDR3 nucleotides read TGTGCCAGCAGTTACTCGATCGCGGGAGGGCCGGGTGAGCAGTTCTTC. Translating it yields CASSYSIAGGPGEQFF.

V gene TRBV5-1 combines with J gene TRBJ1-2, with 12 bases aligning to TRBD1. The ends lost 7 bases at V and 7 bases at J; junction bases unmatched: 8. CDR1 SGHRS and CDR2 YFSETQ come from the germline V gene. The CDR3 runs 14 residues. CDR3 protein: CASAGGQGASGYTF. CDR3 nucleotide sequence: TGCGCCAGCGCTGGGGGACAGGGGGCTAGTGGCTACACCTTC.

The chain uses TRBV4-3 and TRBJ2-7, with a tentative D call TRBD1 (7 bases). Germline V gives CDR1 LGHNA, CDR2 YSLEER. Between the trimmed V and J ends, which lost 4 bases and 6 bases, there was a span of 13 bases. CDR3 length: 13 amino acids. The chain's CDR3 is CASSLRQGGEQYF. As DNA, the CDR3 is TGCGCCAGCAGCCTGAGACAGGGAGGCGAGCAGTACTTC.

The chain uses TRBV19 and TRBJ2-7, with 9 positions matching TRBD1. With 5 bases clipped from V and 2 bases from J, the junction kept 7 bases outside the gene matches. CDR3 size: 15 residues. The germline V gene encodes CDR1 LNHDA and CDR2 SQIVND (reference sequence). This CDR3 is CASSPTGGLAYEQYF. In DNA, the CDR3 is TGTGCCAGTAGTCCGACAGGGGGGCTCGCCTACGAGCAGTACTTC.

The chain recombines TRBV3-1 (or the pseudogene TRBV3-2) with TRBJ1-5; a weak D match, TRBD1 (6 bases). V lost 4 bases, J lost 0 bases, and 16 bases lay in between. The germline gives CDR1 LGHDT, CDR2 YNNKEL (reference sequence). The CDR3 sequence is 17 residues long. In DNA form, the CDR3 reads TGTGCCAGCAGCCTCCAGACAGGATCAAATAGCAATCAGCCCCAGCATTTT. This gives the protein CASSLQTGSNSNQPQHF.

Concerning this clone: Other nucleotide sequences from this sample produce the same CDR3. J is TRBJ2-5 and V is TRBV18; 11 bases are a match to TRBD2. Per germline, CDR1 KGHSH and CDR2 LQKENI. The CDR3 extends over 16 amino acids. V gave up 1 base and J gave up 1 base; unmatched junction bases: 2. CDR3 region: CASSPRLAGGQETQYF. The CDR3 bases are TGTGCCAGCTCACCACGGCTAGCGGGGGGCCAAGAGACCCAGTACTTC.

The J gene is TRBJ2-7, the V gene TRBV2; 13 nucleotides align to TRBD2. The trim removed 5 bases at V and 4 bases at J, leaving 2 bases unmatched. Germline V gene lookup returns CDR1 SNHLY and CDR2 FYNNEI. The CDR3 length is 14 residues. The CDR3: CASSTGLAGYEQYF. CDR3 nucleotide sequence: TGTGCCAGCAGTACGGGACTAGCGGGATACGAGCAGTACTTC.

The chain couples TRBV9 to TRBJ1-1; TRBD1 is a possible D gene (6 bases). Trimming removed 4 bases from V and 1 base from J, with 11 bases in between. Germline V gene data show CDR1 as SGDLS and CDR2 as YYNGEE. The CDR3 contains 14 residues. The CDR3: CASSPWTENTEAFF. CDR3 DNA: TGTGCCAGCAGCCCTTGGACAGAGAACACTGAAGCTTTCTTT. Full variable domain (outside the CDR3, taken from reference TRBV9 and TRBJ1-1): DSGVTQTPKHLITATGQRVTLRCSPRSGDLSVYWYQQSLDQGLQFLIQYYNGEERAKGNILERFSAQQFPDLHSELNLSSLELGDSALYFCASSPWTENTEAFFGQGTRLTVV.

The CDR3 here is CASSLVVASNSPLHF. The CDR3 DNA is TGTGCCAGCAGCTTGGTGGTGGCCTCGAATTCACCCCTCCACTTT. The chain is built from TRBV5-6 and TRBJ1-6; no clear D gene. The CDR3 is made up of 15 amino acids. V was trimmed by 0 bases and J by 7 bases, leaving 11 bases between them. Germline V CDR1 and CDR2: SGHDT, YYEEEE.

CDR3 residues: CASSLDEGVGGYTF. The CDR3 DNA follows: TGTGCCAGCAGCTTAGACGAGGGGGTAGGTGGCTACACCTTC. V is TRBV11-2 and J is TRBJ1-2; a weak D match, TRBD1 (6 bases). V gave up 0 bases and J gave up 7 bases, with 12 bases separating them. CDR1 and CDR2 (germline): SGHAT, FQNNGV. The CDR3 contains 14 residues.

The gene calls are TRBV28 and TRBJ2-1; 12 bases match TRBD2. V lost 2 bases, J lost 4 bases, and 3 bases stayed unmatched. This CDR3 comprises 16 residues. The germline V gene has CDR1 MDHEN and CDR2 SYDVKM. CDR3 bases: TGTGCCAGCAGTTTAGGCGGACTAGCGGGATACAATGAGCAGTTCTTC. This codes for CASSLGGLAGYNEQFF.

The genes are TRBV6-5 and TRBJ2-7; 10 bases agree with TRBD1. Germline CDR1 MNHEY, CDR2 SVGAGI. The CDR3 has 15 amino acids. The J segment lost 3 bases and the V segment lost 0 bases, leaving 2 bases of the junction unmatched. CDR3 amino acids: CASSYSGTGDYEQYF. The DNA for the CDR3 is TGTGCCAGCAGTTACTCCGGGACAGGGGACTACGAGCAGTACTTC.